This is a list of T cell receptor beta chains from one sample in a study of T-cell reconstitution after alpha-beta-depleted transplantation in children. TCRdb re-analysed the PCR reads in MiXCR, keeping a single row per CDR3 protein. The table lists a few hundred thousand distinct CDR3 sequences, 13% of them singletons. The sample consisted of PBMCs, mostly from graft donor cells, taken 360 days after TCRalphabeta/CD19-depleted stem cell transplant. These receptors all come from a male patient between 10 and 17 years old who had a stem cell transplant for acute myeloid leukemia, so the T cells may come from the graft donor. CDR3s include the opening cysteine and the closing phenylalanine or tryptophan. A D gene is named only where the DNA matches it firmly. The listing skips clone size in some rows; elsewhere it reads once, few, many or a size class.

abundance	v_gene	d_gene	j_gene	CDR3nt	CDR3aa
few	TRBV24-1	-	TRBJ2-1	TGTGCCACCAGTGCTCGAAGAGCCCCTTCGCAGTTCTTC	CATSARRAPSQFF
-	TRBV28	-	TRBJ1-1	TGTGCCAGCACTCTCAAGGGGATAGTAAGGACTGAAGCTTTCTTT	CASTLKGIVRTEAFF
few	TRBV15	TRBD2	TRBJ2-7	TGTGCCACCAGCTCTTTGACTAGCGGGAGATTCTACGAGCAGTACTTC	CATSSLTSGRFYEQYF
few	TRBV12-3/TRBV12-4	-	TRBJ2-1	TGTGCCAGCAGTTTGGGGGCTATTGGCGGGAGAGAGCATGAGCAGTTCTTC	CASSLGAIGGREHEQFF
few	TRBV20-1	-	TRBJ2-4	TGCAGTGCTAGAGACAGGGTCAAAAACATTCAGTACTTC	CSARDRVKNIQYF
-	TRBV6-5	TRBD1	TRBJ1-5	TGTGCCAGCAGCATAGACAGGGCTAGCAATCAGCCCCAGCATTTT	CASSIDRASNQPQHF
few	TRBV6-5	-	TRBJ1-5	TGTGCCAGCAGCTCGGACCTAATCAACAATCAGCCCCAGCATTTT	CASSSDLINNQPQHF
few	TRBV6-1	TRBD1	TRBJ2-5	TGTGCCAGCAGTCAAAGGACAGGGGGCTATGCTAGCGGGACGTATCAAGAGACCCAGTACTTC	CASSQRTGGYASGTYQETQYF
many	TRBV5-1	TRBD1	TRBJ2-2	TGCGCCAGCAGCTTGGATACAGGGGCGGTAAACACCGGGGAGCTGTTTTTT	CASSLDTGAVNTGELFF
-	TRBV29-1	TRBD2	TRBJ2-7	TGCAGCGTTGGGGGACTAGGGGGCTCCTACGAGCAGTACTTC	CSVGGLGGSYEQYF
few	TRBV7-8	-	TRBJ1-1	TGTGCCAGCAGCTTAGGGGGGTTCGGGACTGAAGCTTTCTTT	CASSLGGFGTEAFF
-	TRBV3-1	TRBD1	TRBJ2-7	TGTGCCAGCAGCCGGGGACAGCACTTCTACGAGCAGTACTTC	CASSRGQHFYEQYF
-	TRBV5-4	-	TRBJ2-5	TGTGCCAGCAGCTTGGTAGGGCGGGATAAGGAGACCCAGTACTTC	CASSLVGRDKETQYF
many	TRBV12-3/TRBV12-4	-	TRBJ2-2	TGTGCCAGCAGTCTTTATAGCGGAGCGGGCACCGGGGAGCTGTTTTTT	CASSLYSGAGTGELFF
many	TRBV28	-	TRBJ2-3	TGTGCCAGCAGTTTCCGACAGGTTATGAGCACAGATACGCAGTATTTT	CASSFRQVMSTDTQYF
-	TRBV10-3	TRBD2	TRBJ2-1	TGTGCCTCGTCCGTAGCGGGAGCAGGAGATGAGCAGTTCTTC	CASSVAGAGDEQFF
few	TRBV4-3	-	TRBJ2-1	TGCGCCAGCAGCCAAGAGGACAGCGGGTTCTACAATGAGCAGTTCTTC	CASSQEDSGFYNEQFF
-	TRBV10-3	-	TRBJ2-4	TGTGCCATCAGCCCCGGGGGCCGGGACTACCTAGCCAAAAACATTCAGTACTTC	CAISPGGRDYLAKNIQYF
few	TRBV24-1	-	TRBJ2-6	TGTGCCACCAGTGATCCGGGGGCTGGGGCCAACGTCCTGACTTTC	CATSDPGAGANVLTF